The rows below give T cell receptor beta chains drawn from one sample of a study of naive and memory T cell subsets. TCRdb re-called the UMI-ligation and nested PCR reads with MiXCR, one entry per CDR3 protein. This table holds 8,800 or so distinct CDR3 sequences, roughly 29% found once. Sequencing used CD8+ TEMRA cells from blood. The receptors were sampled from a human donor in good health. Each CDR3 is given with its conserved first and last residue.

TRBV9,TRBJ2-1,CASSVGQGGYNEQFF
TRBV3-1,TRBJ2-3,CASSLPGTDTQYF
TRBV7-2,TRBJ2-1,CASSLVEWEPYNEQFF
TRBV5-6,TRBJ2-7,CASSLGTDYEQYF
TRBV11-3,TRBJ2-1,CASSLAIGNEQFF
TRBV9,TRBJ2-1,CASRTGLNNEQFF
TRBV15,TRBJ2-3,CATSRGISTSTDTQYF
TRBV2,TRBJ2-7,CASTSPLAGGPRYEQYF
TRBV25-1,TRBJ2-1,CASSEPGDPSYNEQFF
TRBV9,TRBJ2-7,CASSVGISGRSGEQYF
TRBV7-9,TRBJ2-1,CASSLWQSLYNEQFF
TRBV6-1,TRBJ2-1,CASSEEGLAGYNEQFF
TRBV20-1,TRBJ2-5,CSGKTTPRGTDQETQYF
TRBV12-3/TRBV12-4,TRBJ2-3,CASTLWSSTDTQYF
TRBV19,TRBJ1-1,CASSMGENTEAFF
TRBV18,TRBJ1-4,CASSPPAPEGQSNEKLFF
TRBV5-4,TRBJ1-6,CASSSSQTINSPLHF
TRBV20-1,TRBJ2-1,CSARPRTGFEQFF
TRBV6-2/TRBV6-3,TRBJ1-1,CASSLRGGNTEAFF
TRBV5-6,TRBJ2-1,CASSRILHEQFF
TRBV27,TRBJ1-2,CARLRAFRGTGALRSNYGYTF
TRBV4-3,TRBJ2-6,CASSQDGGLRATGANVLTF
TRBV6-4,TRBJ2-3,CASSDSAGGRADTQYF
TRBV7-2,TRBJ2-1,CASSHPLQGLSYNEQFF
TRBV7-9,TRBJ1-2,CASSLALTGGDGYTF
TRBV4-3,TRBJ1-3,CASSQDRTGASGNTIYF
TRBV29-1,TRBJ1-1,CSVITGDTEAFF
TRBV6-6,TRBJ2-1,CASWRESYNEQFF
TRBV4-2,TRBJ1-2,CASSPEEGAFYGYTF
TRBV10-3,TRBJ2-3,CATEPGLAGVDTQYF
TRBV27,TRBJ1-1,CASSLYGWRELYSEAFF
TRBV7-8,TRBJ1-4,CASSLGAGNLEKLFF
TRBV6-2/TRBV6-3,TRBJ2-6,CASSATGANVLTF
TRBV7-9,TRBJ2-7,CASSFGNSYEQYF
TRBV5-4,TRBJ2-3,CASSWGTGITDTQYF
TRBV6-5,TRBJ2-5,CASSYTRGGETQYF
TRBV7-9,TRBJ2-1,CASSPPAGIEQFF
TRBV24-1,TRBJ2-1,CATSVSWNSYNEQFF
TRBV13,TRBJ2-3,CASSPRGLDTQYF
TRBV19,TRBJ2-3,CASSEIEDDTQYF
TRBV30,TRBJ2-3,CAWRPRWRGTTDTQYF
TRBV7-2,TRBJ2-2,CASSSTNTGELFF
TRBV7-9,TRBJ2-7,CASSWSGSEQYF
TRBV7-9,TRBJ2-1,CASSLVLAGESEQFF
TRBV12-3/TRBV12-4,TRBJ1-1,CASSLGVPEAFF
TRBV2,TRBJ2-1,CASSGDSEKYNEQFF
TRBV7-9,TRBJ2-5,CASSQLSTKSRFKETQYF
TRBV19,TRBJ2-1,CASSPGVAASSYNEQFF
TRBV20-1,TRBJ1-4,CSARTATNEKLFF
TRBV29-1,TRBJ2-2,CSVEDTGELFF
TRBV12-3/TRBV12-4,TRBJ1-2,CASRRREGAYGYTF
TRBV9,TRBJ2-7,CASSATSGSYEQYF
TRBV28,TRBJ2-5,CASSWVDPRETQYF
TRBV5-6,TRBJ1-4,CASSLGQGVANEKLFF
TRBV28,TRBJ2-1,CASSLSYPDYNEQFF
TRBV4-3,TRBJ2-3,CASSQVSGASPDTQYF